The rows below give T cell receptor beta chains drawn from one sample of a study of blood T cell repertoires in COVID-19. The repertoire was sequenced with immunoSEQ multiplex PCR; TCRdb's copy has only in-frame clones and lacks some. The sample has about 120,000 clones; 85% to 90% are singletons. Sequencing used peripheral blood. These TCRs come from a woman in her 70s with acute or convalescent COVID-19. Each CDR3 is given with its conserved first and last residue. A D gene is named only where the DNA matches it firmly. Clone size appears in some rows only: once, few, many, or a class for an expanded clone.

D gene	CDR3 length	clone size	V gene	J gene	CDR3 protein	CDR3 DNA
-	14	-	TRBV28	TRBJ1-1	CASRFRDTNTEAFF	TGTGCCAGCAGATTCCGGGACACGAACACTGAAGCTTTCTTT
-	12	-	TRBV5-6	TRBJ2-7	CASSLGGVEQYF	TGTGCCAGCAGCTTAGGGGGTGTCGAGCAGTACTTC
TRBD1	14	-	TRBV5-1	TRBJ1-2	CASSLPGQGDGYTF	TGCGCCAGCAGCCTCCCGGGACAGGGTGATGGCTACACCTTC
TRBD1	15	-	TRBV7-9	TRBJ1-4	CASSGDREAHEKLFF	TGTGCCAGCAGCGGGGACAGGGAGGCGCATGAAAAACTGTTTTTT
-	16	-	TRBV5-1	TRBJ1-1	CASSPEGRTGQGEAFF	TGCGCCAGCAGCCCGGAGGGGCGTACGGGTCAGGGCGAAGCTTTCTTT
-	16	-	TRBV3-1/TRBV3-2	TRBJ2-7	CASSQLGAQGSYEQYF	TGTGCCAGCAGCCAACTAGGGGCCCAGGGCTCCTACGAGCAGTACTTC
-	12	-	TRBV7-9	TRBJ1-1	CASSRTTIEAFF	TGTGCCAGCAGCCGCACCACAATTGAAGCTTTCTTT
TRBD2	16	few	TRBV4-2	TRBJ2-3	CASSQGTSGERDTQYF	TGTGCCAGCAGCCAAGGGACTAGCGGGGAACGTGATACGCAGTATTTT
-	12	-	TRBV12-3/TRBV12-4	TRBJ1-5	CASSLASQPQHF	TGTGCCAGCAGTTTAGCGAGTCAGCCCCAGCATTTT
-	11	-	TRBV29-1	TRBJ2-7	CSAGASYEQYF	TGCAGTGCGGGGGCCTCCTACGAGCAGTACTTC
-	13	-	TRBV30	TRBJ1-2	CAWKGKGPRGYTF	TGTGCCTGGAAGGGGAAGGGGCCCCGTGGCTACACCTTC
-	13	-	TRBV30	TRBJ1-2	CAWSHTGFRSGTF	TGTGCCTGGAGCCATACAGGGTTTCGGTCAGGCACCTTC
TRBD1	13	-	TRBV7-9	TRBJ2-5	CASSQDRVETQYF	TGTGCCAGCAGCCAGGACAGGGTAGAGACCCAGTACTTC
-	15	-	TRBV7-9	TRBJ1-2	CASSLVGSGLGGYTF	TGTGCCAGCAGCTTAGTAGGGAGCGGATTGGGTGGCTACACCTTC
-	13	-	TRBV29-1	TRBJ1-3	CSSSDGDGNTIYF	TGCAGCTCGTCGGACGGGGATGGAAACACCATATATTTT
-	13	-	TRBV3-1/TRBV3-2	TRBJ2-5	CASSQARQETQYF	TGTGCCAGCAGCCAAGCGAGACAAGAGACCCAGTACTTC
-	15	-	TRBV11-2	TRBJ2-7	CASSLDHREPYEQYF	TGTGCCAGCAGCTTAGATCACAGGGAACCCTACGAGCAGTACTTC
TRBD1	13	-	TRBV15	TRBJ2-7	CATRLTGMAEQYF	TGTGCCACCAGACTGACAGGGATGGCCGAGCAGTACTTC
-	12	-	TRBV6-5	TRBJ2-3	CASSKTWDTQYF	TGTGCCAGCAGTAAGACTTGGGATACGCAGTATTTT
TRBD1	14	-	TRBV2	TRBJ1-5	CASSRTGGVQPQHF	TGTGCCAGCAGCAGGACAGGGGGCGTTCAGCCCCAGCATTTT
-	10	-	TRBV20-1	TRBJ1-5	CSASVRPQHF	TGCAGTGCCTCGGTTCGGCCCCAGCATTTT
-	14	-	TRBV28	TRBJ1-6	CASTGQLLNSPLHF	TGTGCCAGCACCGGTCAGTTACTAAATTCGCCCCTCCACTTT
TRBD2	15	-	TRBV5-1	TRBJ2-2	CASRLTSGNTGELFF	TGCGCCAGCAGATTGACTAGCGGGAACACCGGGGAGCTGTTTTTT
TRBD2	16	-	TRBV24-1	TRBJ2-5	CATSEAGLAGQETQYF	TGTGCCACCAGTGAGGCAGGACTAGCGGGGCAAGAGACCCAGTACTTC
TRBD2	13	-	TRBV6-2/TRBV6-3	TRBJ2-3	CASSWTSGGAQYF	TGTGCCAGCAGTTGGACTAGCGGGGGGGCGCAGTATTTT
TRBD1	15	-	TRBV5-1	TRBJ1-1	CASSRRTGSNTEAFF	TGCGCCAGCAGCAGACGGACAGGGTCGAACACTGAAGCTTTCTTT
-	17	-	TRBV4-1	TRBJ2-6	CASSQGVRRGREDVLTF	TGCGCCAGCAGCCAAGGAGTTAGACGTGGCAGGGAGGACGTCCTGACTTTC
-	15	-	TRBV3-1/TRBV3-2	TRBJ2-6	CASSQDSSGANVLTF	TGTGCCAGCAGCCAAGATTCGTCGGGGGCCAACGTCCTGACTTTC
TRBD1	15	-	TRBV30	TRBJ1-1	CAWSVQGAPHTEAFF	TGTGCCTGGAGTGTACAGGGGGCGCCTCACACTGAAGCTTTCTTT
-	15	once	TRBV18	TRBJ1-2	CASSPKSGVGTGYTF	TGTGCCAGCTCACCAAAGTCCGGGGTTGGCACTGGCTACACCTTC
TRBD1	13	-	TRBV7-8	TRBJ1-1	CASSFRDRGEAFF	TGTGCCAGCAGCTTCCGGGACAGGGGTGAAGCTTTCTTT
TRBD2	16	-	TRBV11-3	TRBJ2-3	CASSRTSGEGADTQYF	TGTGCCAGCAGCCGTACTAGCGGGGAAGGCGCAGATACGCAGTATTTT
TRBD1	15	few	TRBV7-2	TRBJ1-1	CASRIGGIRNTEAFF	TGTGCCAGCAGAATAGGGGGCATTAGAAACACTGAAGCTTTCTTT
-	15	-	TRBV9	TRBJ1-2	CASSVRGAGDYGYTF	TGTGCCAGCAGCGTTCGGGGGGCAGGGGACTATGGCTACACCTTC
-	16	-	TRBV10-3	TRBJ1-4	CAISEWGGRNNEKLFF	TGTGCCATCAGTGAGTGGGGGGGCAGAAATAATGAAAAACTGTTTTTT
-	15	-	TRBV6-5	TRBJ2-1	CASILDSSSYNEQFF	TGTGCCAGCATCCTTGACAGTTCGTCATACAATGAGCAGTTCTTC
TRBD1	17	once	TRBV28	TRBJ1-6	CASSLLQGAFNNSPLHF	TGTGCCAGCAGTCTCCTACAGGGGGCGTTCAACAATTCACCCCTCCACTTT
TRBD1	14	-	TRBV29-1	TRBJ2-3	CSVTHRGGTDTQYF	TGCAGCGTAACCCACAGGGGGGGCACAGATACGCAGTATTTT
-	12	-	TRBV28	TRBJ1-2	CASSSGNYGYTF	TGTGCCAGCAGTTCAGGAAACTATGGCTACACCTTC
TRBD2	16	-	TRBV11-2	TRBJ2-5	CASSQVVAGASRTQYF	TGTGCCAGCAGCCAGGTAGTAGCGGGGGCCTCCCGGACCCAGTACTTC
-	14	-	TRBV5-1	TRBJ2-5	CASSLSALQETQYF	TGCGCCAGCAGCTTGAGCGCGCTACAAGAGACCCAGTACTTC
-	15	-	TRBV9	TRBJ2-7	CASSVDGGITYEQYF	TGTGCCAGCAGCGTAGACGGGGGTATCACCTACGAGCAGTACTTC
-	14	-	TRBV6-6	TRBJ1-1	CASSYGPQGTEAFF	TGTGCCAGCAGTTACGGGCCCCAGGGCACTGAAGCTTTCTTT
-	16	-	TRBV12-5	TRBJ2-1	CASGLSGQAGYNEQFF	TGTGCTAGTGGCCTATCTGGACAGGCGGGGTACAATGAGCAGTTCTTC